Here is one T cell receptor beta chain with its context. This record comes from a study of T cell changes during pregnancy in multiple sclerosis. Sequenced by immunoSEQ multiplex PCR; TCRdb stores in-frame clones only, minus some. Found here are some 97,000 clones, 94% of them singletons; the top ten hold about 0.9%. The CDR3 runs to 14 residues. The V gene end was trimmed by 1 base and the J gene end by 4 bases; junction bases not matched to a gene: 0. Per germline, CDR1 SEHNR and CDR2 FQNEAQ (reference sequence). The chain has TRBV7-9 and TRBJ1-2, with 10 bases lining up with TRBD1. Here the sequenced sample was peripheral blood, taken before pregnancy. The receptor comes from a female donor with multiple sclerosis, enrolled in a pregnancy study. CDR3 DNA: TGTGCCAGCAGCTTAGGGACAGGGGGCTATGGCTACACCTTC. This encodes CASSLGTGGYGYTF.